This T cell receptor (beta chain) was obtained from a study of neurological immune-mediated disorders. The CDR3 contains 15 residues. V trimming: 0 bases; J trimming: 4 bases; junction bases outside the gene matches: 2. In germline, CDR1 is SGHRS, CDR2 YFSETQ. In its sample, this clonotype was seen many times. TCRdb redid the calling of the 5' RACE reads with MiXCR, one entry per CDR3 protein. This table has about 50,000 distinct CDR3 sequences, approximately 15% appearing once. The sequence was obtained from a man in his fifties or sixties in good health. The chain has TRBV5-1 and TRBJ2-1, with 9 nucleotides matching TRBD2. Sequenced sample: PBMCs. The CDR3 is CASSLGLAVYNEQFF. The CDR3 region has the DNA TGCGCCAGCAGCTTGGGACTAGCGGTATACAATGAGCAGTTCTTC.